Following are 6 T cell receptor beta chains from one sample sequenced in a study of post-analysis software for immune sequencing data. Broader study findings: Four or five TRBV segments, TRBV5-6, TRBV5-1 and TRBV20-1 among them, were found more frequent in patients than controls.

cDNA libraries of TCR beta carried unique molecular identifiers. TCRdb analysed the PCR reads with MiXCR anew, one entry per CDR3 protein. The table includes about 260,000 distinct CDR3 sequences, 36% detected once. Antigens for these TCRs are unknown. The sample taken for sequencing was blood. The receptor set was obtained from a girl aged 10 to 17 with multiple sclerosis.

With regard to this clonotype: A much larger clone differs from this one at a single base, so this may be a read error. This chain uses TRBV24-1 with TRBJ2-3; maybe TRBD2 (6 bases). The CDR3 has 13 amino acids. In germline, CDR1 is KGHDR, CDR2 SFDVKD. The germline V and J ends were trimmed by 7 bases and 3 bases, with 10 bases remaining between them. The CDR3 region is CATRQEGTDTQYF. The CDR3 DNA reads TGTGCCACCAGACAGGAGGGAACAGATACGCAGTATTTT.

The genes are TRBV7-9 and TRBJ2-1; the D gene is possibly TRBD1 (5 bases). V lost 2 bases to trimming and J lost 2 bases, with 13 bases between them. CDR3 length equals 16 residues. Looked up from germline, CDR1 is SEHNR and CDR2 is FQNEAQ (reference sequence). CDR3 residues: CASSLFRVTPYNEQFF. In DNA form, the CDR3 reads TGTGCCAGCAGCTTATTCAGGGTGACGCCCTACAATGAGCAGTTCTTC.

The chain joins TRBV5-1 to TRBJ2-3; 8 nucleotides match TRBD2. Per germline, CDR1 SGHRS and CDR2 YFSETQ. The V gene end was trimmed by 3 bases and the J gene end by 2 bases; junction bases not matched to a gene: 5. The CDR3 sequence is 15 residues long. Written as DNA, the CDR3 is TGCGCCAGCAGCTGGGAAGCGGGAGTCACAGATACGCAGTATTTT. Translated, it gives CASSWEAGVTDTQYF.

This chain links TRBV28 with TRBJ2-1; tentatively, D is TRBD2 (6 bases). Germline V gene sequence: CDR1 MDHEN, CDR2 SYDVKM. The V end was cut by 11 bases, the J end by 7 bases, with 15 bases between. This CDR3 has 12 amino acids. The CDR3 DNA reads TGTGCCGCCGGAGGGATCTGGAATGAGCAGTTCTTC. It specifies CAAGGIWNEQFF.

Points on this clonotype: A read error is possible here, since a much larger clone lies one base away. The chain is built from TRBV12-3 or TRBV12-4 and TRBJ1-1; tentative D call: TRBD1 (5 bases). The CDR3 length is 13 residues. The CDR3 region is CTSSIPQGTEAFF. Written as DNA, the CDR3 is TGTACCAGCAGTATACCGCAGGGCACTGAAGCTTTCTTT.

The chain recombines TRBV7-2 with TRBJ2-7; no clear D. The germline V gene has CDR1 SGHTA and CDR2 FQGNSA. The CDR3 totals 13 residues. Trimming removed 2 bases from V and 7 bases from J, with 12 bases in between. CDR3 amino acids: CASSLSARLEQYF. CDR3 in DNA: TGTGCCAGCAGCTTATCAGCCCGTTTAGAGCAGTACTTC.